A single sample gave rise to the 25 T cell receptor beta chains below, sequenced in a study of blood T cell repertoires in COVID-19. Assay: immunoSEQ multiplex PCR; the TCRdb copy retains only in-frame clones and omits some. This sample has about 280,000 clones; 82% occur once, and the top ten carry more than 4%. Sequencing was carried out using PBMCs or T cells enriched from blood (not recorded which). These receptor sequences come from a man aged 35 to 55 who had been exposed to COVID-19.

J is TRBJ1-1 and V is TRBV28; weak D call: TRBD1 (5 bases). V was trimmed by 5 bases and J by 0 bases, leaving 19 bases between them. This CDR3 spans 17 amino acids. CDR1 is MDHEN, CDR2 SYDVKM, per germline. CDR3: CASSEDGGRIMNTEAFF. The DNA for the CDR3 is TGTGCCAGCAGTGAAGACGGGGGACGGATCATGAACACTGAAGCTTTCTTT. The full variable domain, rest sourced from reference TRBV28 and TRBJ1-1, is DVKVTQSSRYLVKRTGEKVFLECVQDMDHENMFWYRQDPGLGLRLIYFSYDVKMKEKGDIPEGYSVSREKKERFSLILESASTNQTSMYLCASSEDGGRIMNTEAFFGQGTRLTVV.

The V call is TRBV12-5, the J call TRBJ2-3, with 9 bases that match TRBD1. Trimming at V came to 5 bases and at J to 14 bases, leaving 8 bases not matched to a gene. The germline gives CDR1 LGHNT, CDR2 FRNRAP. The CDR3 runs 12 residues. The CDR3 is CASGQDRGSPYF. Written as DNA, the CDR3 is TGTGCTAGTGGTCAGGACAGGGGATCCCCGTATTTT.

The rearrangement links TRBV2 to TRBJ2-3; D perhaps matches TRBD1 (6 bases). The CDR3 runs to 11 residues. With 5 bases removed from V and 9 bases from J, the gap between germline ends came to 9 bases. Germline loops: CDR1 SNHLY, CDR2 FYNNEI. Here the CDR3 DNA reads TGTGCCAGCAGTATCGGGACAACGCAGTATTTT. It codes for CASSIGTTQYF.

The chain employs TRBV19 and TRBJ2-2; weak D call: TRBD1 (8 bases). The germline gives CDR1 LNHDA, CDR2 SQIVND (reference sequence). This CDR3 has 16 residues. Trimming pared 4 bases from V and 5 bases from J, leaving 17 bases between. The CDR3 DNA reads as TGTGCCAGTAGTACGGACAGGGCCGGGAGGACCGGGGAGCTGTTTTTT. It codes for CASSTDRAGRTGELFF. The full variable domain, completed using reference TRBV19 and TRBJ2-2, is DGGITQSPKYLFRKEGQNVTLSCEQNLNHDAMYWYRQDPGQGLRLIYYSQIVNDFQKGDIAEGYSVSREKKESFPLTVTSAQKNPTAFYLCASSTDRAGRTGELFFGEGSRLTVL.

The chain couples TRBV19 to TRBJ1-3; 7 bases map to TRBD1. The CDR3 length is 16 residues. Germline CDR1 and CDR2: LNHDA and SQIVND (reference sequence). After removal of 0 bases from V and 5 bases from J, the junction contained 7 bases not matched to a gene. The CDR3 DNA reads as TGTGCCAGTAGTATAGACAAGACAGGGTTTAGAAACACCATATATTTT. Translated, it gives CASSIDKTGFRNTIYF.

The chain combines TRBV28 with TRBJ2-5; 10 positions match TRBD2. This CDR3 contains 17 residues. CDR1 and CDR2 (germline): MDHEN, SYDVKM. Germline trimming cut 4 bases from V and 0 bases from J; bases unmatched to any gene: 8. In DNA, the CDR3 is TGTGCCAGCAGTTCGGTAGCGGGAGGACCGAACCAAGAGACCCAGTACTTC. It is translated as CASSSVAGGPNQETQYF. The full variable domain, with the rest looked up from reference TRBV28 and TRBJ2-5, is DVKVTQSSRYLVKRTGEKVFLECVQDMDHENMFWYRQDPGLGLRLIYFSYDVKMKEKGDIPEGYSVSREKKERFSLILESASTNQTSMYLCASSSVAGGPNQETQYFGPGTRLLVL.

The CDR3 nucleotides are TGTGCCAGTAGACAGAGTCTAGCGGGAGTCTACGAGCAGTACTTC. Amino acid sequence: CASRQSLAGVYEQYF. The chain links TRBV19 to TRBJ2-7, with 10 bases fitting TRBD2. This CDR3 has 15 residues. Trimming at V came to 6 bases and at J to 3 bases, leaving 8 bases not matched to a gene. Looked up from germline, CDR1 is LNHDA and CDR2 is SQIVND (reference sequence).

The chain joins TRBV2 to TRBJ2-5; D call uncertain. V was cut by 8 bases and J by 7 bases, with 11 bases left in between. Germline CDR1 is SNHLY and CDR2 is FYNNEI. The CDR3 spans 11 residues. CDR3 nucleotides: TGTGCCAGCTCGGAGAGTGGGACCCAGTACTTC. It yields the protein CASSESGTQYF.

CDR3 region: CASSLERPRETQYF. The DNA for the CDR3 is TGTGCCAGCAGCTTGGAAAGGCCGCGGGAGACCCAGTACTTC. This chain uses TRBV5-4 with TRBJ2-5; no clear D. The CDR3 is 14 residues long. Germline-derived CDR1 and CDR2 are SGHNT and YYREEE (reference sequence). Trimming cost V 0 bases and J 5 bases, with 11 bases left between them.

The rearrangement uses TRBV3-1 (or the pseudogene TRBV3-2) and TRBJ2-7; D ambiguous. The germline gives CDR1 LGHDT, CDR2 YNNKEL (reference sequence). CDR3 size: 12 residues. V lost 2 bases and J lost 0, with 2 bases in between. The CDR3: CASSQHSYEQYF. CDR3 nucleotide sequence: TGTGCCAGCAGCCAACACTCCTACGAGCAGTACTTC.

CDR3 protein: CSVVGQGHEQYF. The CDR3 DNA follows: TGCAGCGTTGTGGGTCAGGGCCATGAGCAGTACTTC. The chain recombines TRBV29-1 with TRBJ2-7, with TRBD1 as a possible D gene (5 bases). The CDR3 totals 12 residues. Trimming left V 4 bases short and J 7 bases short, with 14 bases between. The germline V gene encodes CDR1 SQVTM and CDR2 ANQGSEA.

The J gene is TRBJ1-2, the V gene TRBV2; TRBD1 matches 10 bases. The germline gives CDR1 SNHLY, CDR2 FYNNEI. This CDR3 comprises 15 residues. The ends lost 5 bases at V and 7 bases at J; junction bases unmatched: 10. The CDR3 bases are TGTGCCAGCAGTCGACAGGGGGCTGGGGTAACTGGCTACACCTTC. Residues: CASSRQGAGVTGYTF. Supplemented by reference TRBV2 and TRBJ1-2, the full variable domain reads EPEVTQTPSHQVTQMGQEVILRCVPISNHLYFYWYRQILGQKVEFLVSFYNNEISEKSEIFDDQFSVERPDGSNFTLKIRSTKLEDSAMYFCASSRQGAGVTGYTFGSGTRLTVV.

The chain is built from TRBV7-9 and TRBJ1-2; D is perhaps TRBD1 (6 bases). The CDR3 runs 14 residues. V was pared by 7 bases and J by 2 bases, with 14 bases between. Germline V lookup: CDR1 SEHNR, CDR2 FQNEAQ (reference sequence). The CDR3 is CASTTRGMNYGYTF. DNA of the CDR3: TGTGCCAGCACCACAAGGGGGATGAACTATGGCTACACCTTC.

The chain has TRBV14 and TRBJ1-1; 11 positions agree with TRBD1. V lost 4 bases and J lost 4; bases outside the gene matches: 5. This CDR3 has 15 residues. CDR1 and CDR2 from the germline V gene are SGHDN and FVKESK. CDR3 DNA sequence: TGTGCCAGCAGCCCGACGGGACAGGGGGTCACTGAAGCTTTCTTT. Encoded protein: CASSPTGQGVTEAFF. Filled out from reference TRBV14 and TRBJ1-1, the complete variable domain reads EAGVTQFPSHSVIEKGQTVTLRCDPISGHDNLYWYRRVMGKEIKFLLHFVKESKQDESGMPNNRFLAERTGGTYSTLKVQPAELEDSGVYFCASSPTGQGVTEAFFGQGTRLTVV.

The CDR3 DNA reads as TGTGCCAGCAGCTCAACTCCGACTAGCACCTACGAGCAGTACTTC. It is translated as CASSSTPTSTYEQYF. V usage is TRBV7-3 and J usage is TRBJ2-7; 7 bases map to TRBD2. In germline, CDR1 is SGHTA, CDR2 FQGTGA. The CDR3 spans 15 residues. V trimming: 4 bases; J trimming: 2 bases; junction bases outside the gene matches: 8.

About this clone: Other DNA sequences of this sample code for an identical CDR3. J is TRBJ2-1 and V is TRBV7-9; D remains ambiguous. The germline V gene has CDR1 SEHNR and CDR2 FQNEAQ (reference sequence). Trimming stripped 1 base from V and 5 bases from J, with 6 bases between. The CDR3 length is 13 residues. The CDR3 DNA reads as TGTGCCAGCAGCTTAGGAGCTAACAATGAGCAGTTCTTC. This encodes CASSLGANNEQFF.

The chain couples TRBV6-5 to TRBJ1-1; a weak D match, TRBD1 (5 bases). The CDR3 is made up of 13 amino acids. Germline CDR1 and CDR2: MNHEY and SVGAGI. V gave up 6 bases and J gave up 3 bases, with 11 bases separating them. The CDR3 nucleotides are TGTGCCAGCAGAGGGGAGGCCCACACTGAAGCTTTCTTT. Translating it yields CASRGEAHTEAFF.

The CDR3 region has the DNA TGTGCCACCAGTGACCCACCCGGGACAGGGTCTACGAAGCAGTACTTC. Residues: CATSDPPGTGSTKQYF. The V call is TRBV24-1, the J call TRBJ2-7, with 9 bases that match TRBD1. The CDR3 contains 16 residues. Per germline, CDR1 KGHDR and CDR2 SFDVKD. Trimming removed 4 bases from V and 8 bases from J; junction bases left unmatched: 14.

The chain carries TRBV19 and TRBJ2-7, with D perhaps TRBD1 (6 bases). The V and J ends lost 5 bases and 3 bases respectively, with 17 bases between them. Germline CDR1 is LNHDA and CDR2 is SQIVND (reference sequence). The CDR3 length is 15 residues. The DNA for the CDR3 is TGTGCCAGTAGTCCACGGACAGTCCCGGACTACGAGCAGTACTTC. It specifies CASSPRTVPDYEQYF.

The V call is TRBV2, the J call TRBJ1-1; no reliable D call. The V end lost 8 bases, the J end lost 7 bases, and 8 bases lay between the germline ends. Germline CDR1 SNHLY, CDR2 FYNNEI. The CDR3 contains 10 residues. The DNA for the CDR3 is TGTGCCAGCCCGAGGGATGAAGCTTTCTTT. Its translation is CASPRDEAFF.

There are a few counts of this clone. CDR3 loop: CASSLRSTLSGNTIYF. The DNA for the CDR3 is TGTGCCAGCAGCCTCCGATCCACTCTTTCTGGAAACACCATATATTTT. The chain combines TRBV14 with TRBJ1-3, with no clear D. The V and J ends lost 4 bases and 1 base respectively, with 14 bases between them. Germline CDR1 and CDR2: SGHDN and FVKESK. The CDR3 extends over 16 amino acids.

V usage is TRBV4-1 and J usage is TRBJ1-5; D not certain. Germline assignment: CDR1 MGHRA and CDR2 YSYEKL. The CDR3 is made up of 17 amino acids. The V end lost 0 bases, the J end lost 0 bases, and 12 bases lay between the germline ends. CDR3 sequence reads: CASSQDGEIYSNQPQHF. The CDR3 nucleotides read TGCGCCAGCAGCCAAGATGGAGAGATTTATAGCAATCAGCCCCAGCATTTT.

CDR3 sequence (DNA): TGTGCCATCAAGCCAGGGGACAATCAGCCCCAGCATTTT. Translated, it gives CAIKPGDNQPQHF. This chain uses TRBV10-3 with TRBJ1-5; D is possibly TRBD1 (6 bases). CDR3 size: 13 residues. Trimming cost V 7 bases and J 3 bases, with 10 bases left between them. Germline CDR1 is ENHRY and CDR2 is SYGVKD.

This clone was observed a handful of times. Other DNA sequences from this sample encode an identical CDR3 as well. This chain joins TRBV25-1 and TRBJ2-5; D is uncertain. From germline, CDR1 is MGHDK and CDR2 SYGVNS. The V end was cut by 0 bases, the J end by 2 bases, with 4 bases between. The CDR3 has 13 residues. Here the CDR3 DNA reads TGTGCCAGCAGTGAATATTTACAAGAGACCCAGTACTTC. It specifies CASSEYLQETQYF.

V is TRBV6-5 and J is TRBJ1-5; D remains ambiguous. The V gene's germline CDR1 is MNHEY and CDR2 SVGAGI. V was cut by 10 bases and J by 4 bases, with 20 bases left in between. CDR3 length: 15 residues. The CDR3, as DNA: TGTGCCACCCAACCTCTACCTCGGGGAAATCAGCCCCAGCATTTT. The encoded protein is CATQPLPRGNQPQHF.